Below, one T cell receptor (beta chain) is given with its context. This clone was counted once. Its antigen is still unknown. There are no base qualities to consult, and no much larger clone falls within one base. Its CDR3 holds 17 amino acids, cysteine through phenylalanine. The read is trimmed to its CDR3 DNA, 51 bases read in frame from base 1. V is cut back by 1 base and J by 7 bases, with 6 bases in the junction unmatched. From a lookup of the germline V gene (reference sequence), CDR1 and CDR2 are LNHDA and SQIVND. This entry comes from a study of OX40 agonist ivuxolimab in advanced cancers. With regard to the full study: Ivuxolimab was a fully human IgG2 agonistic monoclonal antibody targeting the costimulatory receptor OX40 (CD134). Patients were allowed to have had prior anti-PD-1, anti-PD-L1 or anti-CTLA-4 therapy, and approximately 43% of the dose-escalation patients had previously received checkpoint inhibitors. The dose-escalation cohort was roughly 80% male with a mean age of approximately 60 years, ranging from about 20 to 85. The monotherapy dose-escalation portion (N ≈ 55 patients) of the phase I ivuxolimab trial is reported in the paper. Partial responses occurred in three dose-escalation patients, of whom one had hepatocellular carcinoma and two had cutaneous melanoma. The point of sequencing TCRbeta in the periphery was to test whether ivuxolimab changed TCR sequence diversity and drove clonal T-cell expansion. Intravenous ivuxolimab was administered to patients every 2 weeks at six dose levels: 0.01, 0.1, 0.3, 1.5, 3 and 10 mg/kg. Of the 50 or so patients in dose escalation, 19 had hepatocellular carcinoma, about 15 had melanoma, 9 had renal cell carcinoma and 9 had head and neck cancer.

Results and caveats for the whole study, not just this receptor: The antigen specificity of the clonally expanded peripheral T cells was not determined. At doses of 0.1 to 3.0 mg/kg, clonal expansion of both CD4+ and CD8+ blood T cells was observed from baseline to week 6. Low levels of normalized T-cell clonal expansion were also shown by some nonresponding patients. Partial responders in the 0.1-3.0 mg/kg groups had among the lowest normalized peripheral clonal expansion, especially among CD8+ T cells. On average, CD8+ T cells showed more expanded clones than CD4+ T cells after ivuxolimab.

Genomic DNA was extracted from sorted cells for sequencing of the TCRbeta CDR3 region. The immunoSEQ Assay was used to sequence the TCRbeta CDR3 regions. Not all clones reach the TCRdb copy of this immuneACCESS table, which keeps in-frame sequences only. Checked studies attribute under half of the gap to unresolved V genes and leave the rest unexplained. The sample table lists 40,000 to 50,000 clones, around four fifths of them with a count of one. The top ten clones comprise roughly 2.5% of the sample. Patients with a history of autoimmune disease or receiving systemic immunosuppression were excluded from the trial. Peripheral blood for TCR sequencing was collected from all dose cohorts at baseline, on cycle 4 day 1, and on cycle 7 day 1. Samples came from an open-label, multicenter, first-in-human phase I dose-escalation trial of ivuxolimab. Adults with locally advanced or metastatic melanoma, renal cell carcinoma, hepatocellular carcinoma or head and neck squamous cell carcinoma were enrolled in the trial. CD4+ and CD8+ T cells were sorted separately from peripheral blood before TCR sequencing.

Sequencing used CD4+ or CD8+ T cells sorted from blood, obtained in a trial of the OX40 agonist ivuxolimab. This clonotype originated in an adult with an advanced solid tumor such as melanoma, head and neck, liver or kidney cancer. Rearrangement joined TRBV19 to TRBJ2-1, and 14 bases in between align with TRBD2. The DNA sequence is TGTGCCAGTAGTATAGGATTGACTAGCGGGAGGGCAAATGAGCAGTTCTTC. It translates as CASSIGLTSGRANEQFF.